The 28 T cell receptor beta chains below were found in one sample sequenced in a study of blood T cell repertoires in COVID-19 (dated by TCRdb to between 2020 and 2021). Preparation of the library involved the immunoSEQ multiplex PCR assay. TCRdb mirrors the immuneACCESS table, restricted to in-frame sequences. Some clones are absent from its copies; in checked studies, under half trace to an unresolved V gene, and the reason for the others is unknown. For this sample the table gives 55,000 to 75,000 clones, of which about three quarters were detected only once. Of the sample, less than 25% is held by the ten largest clones. Sequencing input: peripheral blood. All receptors come from a human donor in a cohort sampled during active COVID-19.

The chain recombines TRBV25-1 with TRBJ2-1; 11 nucleotides agree with TRBD2. The J segment lost 6 bases and the V segment lost 4 bases, leaving 8 bases of the junction unmatched. This CDR3 contains 16 residues. Looked up from germline, CDR1 is MGHDK and CDR2 is SYGVNS. In DNA, the CDR3 is TGTGCCAGCAGTGCCCAGACTAGCGGGGTGGGCAATGAGCAGTTCTTC. Protein sequence: CASSAQTSGVGNEQFF.

The V call is TRBV30, the J call TRBJ2-5, with 7 bases aligning to TRBD2. Per the germline V gene, CDR1 is GTSNPN and CDR2 is SVGIG (reference sequence). The CDR3 sequence is 13 residues long. The V gene end was trimmed by 3 bases and the J gene end by 1 base; junction bases not matched to a gene: 2. The CDR3 DNA follows: TGTGCCTGGAGCGGGGGGACCCAAGAGACCCAGTACTTC. Its translation is CAWSGGTQETQYF. Supplemented by reference TRBV30 and TRBJ2-5, the full variable domain reads SQTIHQWPATLVQPVGSPLSLECTVEGTSNPNLYWYRQAAGRGLQLLFYSVGIGQISSEVPQNLSASRPQDRQFILSSKKLLLSDSGFYLCAWSGGTQETQYFGPGTRLLVL.

The rearrangement uses TRBV7-9 and TRBJ1-1; weak D call: TRBD1 (6 bases). V was clipped by 2 bases and J by 10 bases, with 11 bases between them. CDR1 is SEHNR, CDR2 FQNEAQ, per germline (reference sequence). This CDR3 has 12 residues. The CDR3 nucleotides are TGTGCCAGCAGCTTAAACAGGGAGAGAGCTTTCTTT. It encodes CASSLNRERAFF. Variable domain in full (rest from reference TRBV7-9 and TRBJ1-1): DTGVSQNPRHKITKRGQNVTFRCDPISEHNRLYWYRQTLGQGPEFLTYFQNEAQLEKSRLLSDRFSAERPKGSFSTLEIQRTEQGDSAMYLCASSLNRERAFFGQGTRLTVV.

The genes are TRBV15 and TRBJ2-5, with D possibly matching TRBD2 (6 bases). This CDR3 is built from 15 residues. V lost 0 bases and J lost 4, with 12 bases in between. Germline CDR1 reads LNHNV; CDR2 reads YYDKDF (reference sequence). The CDR3 here is CATSRDMGGAETQYF. The DNA for the CDR3 is TGTGCCACCAGCAGAGATATGGGCGGGGCAGAGACCCAGTACTTC.

In this sample, this clone turned up once. The chain couples TRBV6-1 to TRBJ2-4; D is unresolved. The CDR3 consists of 14 residues. Germline V gene data show CDR1 as MNHNS and CDR2 as SASEGT. Trimming took off 3 bases at V and 0 bases at J, with 6 bases between the two ends. CDR3 in amino acids: CASSDGGAKNIQYF. The CDR3 coding sequence is TGTGCCAGCAGTGATGGCGGAGCCAAAAACATTCAGTACTTC.

For this clone: The sample carries other DNA sequences with the same CDR3. The chain links TRBV19 to TRBJ2-5; 8 bases are a match to TRBD1. With V trimmed by 3 bases and J by 3 bases, 0 bases remained unmatched. The CDR3 consists of 13 residues. Germline CDR1 is LNHDA and CDR2 is SQIVND (reference sequence). The CDR3 nucleotides read TGTGCCAGTAGTATGGACAGGGAAGAGACCCAGTACTTC. Protein: CASSMDREETQYF.

This sequence joins TRBV18 and TRBJ1-1, with 9 nucleotides matching TRBD1. Trimming at V came to 5 bases and at J to 5 bases, leaving 9 bases not matched to a gene. Germline CDR1 and CDR2: KGHSH and LQKENI. There are 15 residues in the CDR3. This CDR3 is CASSSTGGLETEAFF. The CDR3 DNA reads as TGTGCCAGCTCATCGACAGGGGGACTGGAAACTGAAGCTTTCTTT.

In DNA, the CDR3 is TGTGCCAGCAACCTCGACGTAGGGGGCCGGGGAGATACGCAGTATTTT. It is translated as CASNLDVGGRGDTQYF. The chain links TRBV11-2 to TRBJ2-3; 7 nucleotides match TRBD1. Trimming removed 7 bases from V and 5 bases from J; junction bases left unmatched: 15. Germline V CDR1 and CDR2: SGHAT, FQNNGV. The length of the CDR3 is 16 residues.

The chain combines TRBV5-1 with TRBJ2-3, with a weak D call TRBD2 (7 bases). V lost 4 bases to trimming and J lost 0 bases, with 9 bases between them. The CDR3 is 14 residues long. Per the germline V gene, CDR1 is SGHRS and CDR2 is YFSETQ. The CDR3 spells CASSRGASTDTQYF. The CDR3 nucleotides read TGCGCCAGCAGCCGGGGGGCTAGCACAGATACGCAGTATTTT.

This clone was recorded only once. Here the CDR3 reads CATSRALIRDRGYEQFF. CDR3 coding DNA: TGTGCCACCAGCAGAGCCCTGATCCGGGACAGGGGATATGAGCAGTTCTTC. The chain combines TRBV15 with TRBJ2-1, with 10 bases identical to TRBD1. The CDR3 consists of 17 residues. J gave up 8 bases and V 1 base, and 11 bases lay outside the gene matches. Per germline, CDR1 LNHNV and CDR2 YYDKDF (reference sequence).

This chain connects TRBV6-5 to TRBJ1-6; 10 bases match TRBD1. Germline V lookup: CDR1 MNHEY, CDR2 SVGAGI. Trimming removed 6 bases from V and 8 bases from J; junction bases left unmatched: 4. This CDR3 spans 14 amino acids. CDR3 loop: CASRPGQGYSPLHF. CDR3 sequence (DNA): TGTGCCAGCAGGCCGGGACAGGGGTATTCACCCCTCCACTTT.

The rearrangement joins TRBV6-5 to TRBJ1-2, with a possible D match to TRBD1 (6 bases). In germline, CDR1 is MNHEY, CDR2 SVGAGI. Trimming shortened V by 5 bases and J by 1 base, and 8 bases separated the two germline ends. CDR3 size: 13 residues. The CDR3 is CASSTDSNYGYTF. DNA for the CDR3: TGTGCCAGCAGTACGGACAGTAACTATGGCTACACCTTC.

The chain couples TRBV28 to TRBJ1-6; 9 bases map to TRBD1. Germline V gene sequence: CDR1 MDHEN, CDR2 SYDVKM. The CDR3 loop spans 15 amino acids. V shed 6 bases and J 6 bases; nucleotides not matched to a gene: 6. CDR3 sequence: CASSDMDRGNSPLHF. CDR3 bases: TGTGCCAGCAGCGATATGGACAGGGGTAATTCACCCCTCCACTTT.

The chain recombines TRBV4-3 with TRBJ2-2; TRBD2 agrees at 13 bases. CDR1 is LGHNA and CDR2 is YSLEER in the germline V gene. This CDR3 region has 18 residues. V gave up 3 bases and J gave up 5 bases; unmatched junction bases: 9. The CDR3 DNA sequence: TGCGCCAGCAGCCATGTCGGACTAGCGGGAGCTCGGACCGGGGAGCTGTTTTTT. Translated: CASSHVGLAGARTGELFF.

This clone was observed a single time. The chain carries TRBV27 and TRBJ1-6; a weak D match, TRBD1 (6 bases). Germline V CDR1 and CDR2: MNHEY, SMNVEV (reference sequence). V lost 6 bases and J 9 bases, leaving 15 bases between the germline ends. The CDR3 contains 14 residues. Here the CDR3 reads CASRPTGNFSPLHF. The CDR3 coding sequence is TGTGCCAGCAGACCTACAGGGAATTTTTCACCCCTCCACTTT.

This clone was detected only once. In DNA form, the CDR3 reads TGTGCCAGCATCCTAGGAGGGTCCGGGACTCCTTCCTACGAGCAGTACTTC. Translating it yields CASILGGSGTPSYEQYF. The chain joins TRBV7-8 to TRBJ2-7; possible D gene TRBD2, 6 bases. The V gene lost 7 bases and the J gene lost 1 base, with 23 bases spanning the gap. The CDR3 contains 17 residues. Germline loops: CDR1 SGHVS, CDR2 FQNEAQ. Complete variable domain (other parts from reference TRBV7-8 and TRBJ2-7): GAGVSQSPRYKVAKRGQDVALRCDPISGHVSLFWYQQALGQGPEFLTYFQNEAQLDKSGLPSDRFFAERPEGSVSTLKIQRTQQEDSAVYLCASILGGSGTPSYEQYFGPGTRLTVT.

The chain uses TRBV2 and TRBJ2-7; maybe TRBD2 (7 bases). The CDR3 loop spans 13 amino acids. Looked up from germline, CDR1 is SNHLY and CDR2 is FYNNEI. The ends were cut back, 1 base at V and 7 bases at J, with 11 bases in the middle. The CDR3 loop is CASSEDKGGEQYF. Here the CDR3 DNA reads TGTGCCAGCAGTGAAGACAAGGGGGGGGAGCAGTACTTC.

The rearrangement joins TRBV15 to TRBJ2-7; perhaps TRBD2 as D (5 bases). This CDR3 spans 12 amino acids. Germline loops: CDR1 LNHNV, CDR2 YYDKDF (reference sequence). V was cut by 8 bases and J by 3 bases, with 11 bases left in between. Written as DNA, the CDR3 is TGTGCCACCTCTAGAGAGGGCTACGAGCAGTACTTC. The encoded protein is CATSREGYEQYF.

Note on this clone: One end of the junction is discordant with germline, which a read error may explain. The genes are TRBV12-3 or TRBV12-4 and TRBJ2-1; 7 bases match TRBD2. The CDR3 runs 13 residues. The CDR3 spells CVSSTRGYNEQFF. In DNA, the CDR3 is TGTGTCAGCAGTACGCGGGGGTACAATGAGCAGTTCTTC.

The chain has TRBV5-1 and TRBJ2-3; 8 positions agree with TRBD2. This CDR3 has 15 residues. V trimming: 5 bases; J trimming: 0 bases; junction bases outside the gene matches: 5. Germline assignment: CDR1 SGHRS and CDR2 YFSETQ. The CDR3 region has the DNA TGCGCCAGCAGACTAGGACTAGCTAGCACAGATACGCAGTATTTT. Protein: CASRLGLASTDTQYF.

V usage is TRBV14 and J usage is TRBJ2-5; D perhaps matches TRBD1 (5 bases). Germline V CDR1 and CDR2: SGHDN, FVKESK. V was shortened by 0 bases and J by 7 bases, with 15 bases between the two germline ends. This CDR3 comprises 15 residues. CDR3 loop: CASSQDMARAGTQYF. CDR3 nucleotides: TGTGCCAGCAGCCAAGATATGGCCAGGGCCGGGACCCAGTACTTC.

The genes are TRBV19 and TRBJ1-5; D is ambiguous. Trimming stripped 5 bases from V and 7 bases from J, with 24 bases between. The CDR3 sequence is 17 residues long. Germline V lookup: CDR1 LNHDA, CDR2 SQIVND (reference sequence). In DNA, the CDR3 is TGTGCCAGTAGTGCCCATAATTCGGACGCGAGGGTACAGCCCCAGCATTTT. Amino acids: CASSAHNSDARVQPQHF.

In this sample, this clone turned up once. The chain's CDR3 is CASLQGAGTDTQYF. CDR3 bases: TGTGCCAGTCTCCAGGGCGCGGGCACAGATACGCAGTATTTT. This chain uses TRBV28 with TRBJ2-3, with D possibly TRBD1 on 5 matching bases. The CDR3 is 14 residues long. Germline V CDR1 and CDR2: MDHEN, SYDVKM. V was pared by 9 bases and J by 1 base, with 14 bases between.

The V call is TRBV7-2, the J call TRBJ2-1; D ambiguous. CDR1 is SGHTA, CDR2 FQGNSA, per germline. The V gene lost 0 bases and the J gene lost 9 bases, with 9 bases spanning the gap. The CDR3 runs 13 residues. CDR3 DNA sequence: TGTGCCAGCAGCTTAGCGCAGGTGTCTGAGCAGTTCTTC. Protein sequence: CASSLAQVSEQFF.

The chain joins TRBV7-2 to TRBJ2-7; TRBD2 aligns across 8 bases. Germline CDR1 SGHTA, CDR2 FQGNSA. The CDR3 has 14 amino acids. After removal of 6 bases from V and 4 bases from J, the junction contained 8 bases not matched to a gene. CDR3 DNA: TGTGCCAGCAGGGCCGGCGGGGGGCGGTACGAGCAGTACTTC. Translation: CASRAGGGRYEQYF.

This chain connects TRBV6-5 to TRBJ2-7; D perhaps matches TRBD2 (5 bases). Germline loops: CDR1 MNHEY, CDR2 SVGAGI. The CDR3 has 13 amino acids. Trimming removed 6 bases at V and 3 bases at J, with 12 bases between. The CDR3, as DNA: TGTGCCAGCAGCCAGACCGACTACTACGAGCAGTACTTC. Its translation: CASSQTDYYEQYF.

V usage is TRBV18 and J usage is TRBJ2-7; TRBD1 agrees at 8 bases. Per the germline V gene, CDR1 is KGHSH and CDR2 is LQKENI. The V segment lost 1 base and the J segment 6 bases; nucleotides outside the gene matches: 5. This CDR3 contains 14 residues. The CDR3 reads CASSPRTTGGEQYF. In DNA form, the CDR3 reads TGTGCCAGCTCACCACGCACAACAGGGGGCGAGCAGTACTTC. Complete variable domain (other parts from reference TRBV18 and TRBJ2-7): NAGVMQNPRHLVRRRGQEARLRCSPMKGHSHVYWYRQLPEEGLKFMVYLQKENIIDESGMPKERFSAEFPKEGPSILRIQQVVRGDSAAYFCASSPRTTGGEQYFGPGTRLTVT.

This sequence joins TRBV27 and TRBJ2-7; 7 nucleotides align to TRBD1. The germline V gene encodes CDR1 MNHEY and CDR2 SMNVEV (reference sequence). This CDR3 is 14 amino acids long. Trimming took 6 bases from V and 4 from J; bases not matched to a gene: 9. The CDR3 bases are TGTGCCAGCAGACCCTATCGACAGGGTTACGAGCAGTACTTC. It encodes CASRPYRQGYEQYF.